These 23 T cell receptor beta chains were sequenced from one sample in a study of blood T cell repertoires in COVID-19. Repertoires were generated with immunoSEQ multiplex PCR, while TCRdb's copy carries only in-frame clones and drops some. The sample includes under 200,000 clones, about 82% seen only once; the top ten take around 6%. Sequenced sample: PBMCs or T cells enriched from blood (not recorded which). These receptors all come from a man aged 40-49 years with acute COVID-19.

The chain is built from TRBV28 and TRBJ2-5, with D perhaps matching TRBD1 (6 bases). Germline V CDR1 and CDR2: MDHEN, SYDVKM. The V gene lost 4 bases and the J gene lost 0 bases, with 9 bases spanning the gap. The CDR3 length is 14 residues. The CDR3 nucleotides are TGTGCCAGCAGTTCCACAGGGTACCAAGAGACCCAGTACTTC. Translating it yields CASSSTGYQETQYF. Full variable domain (outside the CDR3, taken from reference TRBV28 and TRBJ2-5): DVKVTQSSRYLVKRTGEKVFLECVQDMDHENMFWYRQDPGLGLRLIYFSYDVKMKEKGDIPEGYSVSREKKERFSLILESASTNQTSMYLCASSSTGYQETQYFGPGTRLLVL.

The chain uses TRBV14 and TRBJ1-1, with D perhaps matching TRBD1 (6 bases). V lost 1 base and J 2 bases, leaving 8 bases between the germline ends. This CDR3 has 14 amino acids. Per germline, CDR1 SGHDN and CDR2 FVKESK. The CDR3 sequence: CASSQAGHNTEAFF. CDR3 nucleotides: TGTGCCAGCAGCCAAGCGGGACACAACACTGAAGCTTTCTTT.

The CDR3 DNA reads as TGTGCCAGCAGTTACACGGACAGGGGAAACACTGAAGCTTTCTTT. Translated, it gives CASSYTDRGNTEAFF. V and J are TRBV6-6 and TRBJ1-1, with 9 bases identical to TRBD1. CDR1 is MNHNY, CDR2 SVGAGI, per germline (reference sequence). CDR3 size: 15 residues. J was trimmed by 2 bases and V by 2 bases; bases with no gene match: 3.

This clone was recorded only once. The gene calls are TRBV19 and TRBJ1-5; 9 positions match TRBD1. The CDR3 covers 16 residues. The ends lost 2 bases at V and 5 bases at J; junction bases unmatched: 7. From germline, CDR1 is LNHDA and CDR2 SQIVND (reference sequence). CDR3 bases: TGTGCCAGTAGTATACCGCGGGGACAGGGATATCAGCCCCAGCATTTT. As protein: CASSIPRGQGYQPQHF.

V and J are TRBV28 and TRBJ1-1; 8 nucleotides line up with TRBD1. Losses at the gene ends were 5 bases for V and 1 base for J; bases not matched to a gene: 9. The CDR3 consists of 16 residues. The germline V gene encodes CDR1 MDHEN and CDR2 SYDVKM. CDR3 sequence reads: CASSPTGEITNTEAFF. As DNA, the CDR3 is TGTGCCAGCAGTCCGACAGGGGAGATAACGAACACTGAAGCTTTCTTT.

The chain has TRBV7-8 and TRBJ1-5; possibly TRBD1 for D (5 bases). The CDR3 runs to 15 residues. V was pared by 5 bases and J by 1 base, with 12 bases between. CDR1 is SGHVS and CDR2 is FQNEAQ in the germline V gene. The CDR3 DNA reads TGTGCCAGCAGCAGAACCAGGGTGAGCAATCAGCCCCAGCATTTT. It codes for CASSRTRVSNQPQHF.

V usage is TRBV11-2 and J usage is TRBJ2-3; TRBD1 matches at 7 bases. Germline assignment: CDR1 SGHAT and CDR2 FQNNGV. CDR3 length: 15 amino acids. V lost 1 base, J lost 1 base, and 2 bases stayed unmatched. In DNA, the CDR3 is TGTGCCAGCAGCTTAGGTCAGGGGGGCACAGATACGCAGTATTTT. Its translation: CASSLGQGGTDTQYF.

This clone appeared a single time. The V and J genes are TRBV28 and TRBJ1-1, with D perhaps matching TRBD1 (5 bases). Germline V lookup: CDR1 MDHEN, CDR2 SYDVKM. CDR3 length: 16 residues. Trimming took off 3 bases at V and 5 bases at J, with 19 bases between the two ends. In nucleotides, the CDR3 is TGTGCCAGCAGTTTGGCGGGACGGTCAAGAGGAACTGAAGCTTTCTTT. Amino acid sequence: CASSLAGRSRGTEAFF.

The chain uses TRBV7-8 and TRBJ1-3, with a weak D call TRBD1 (6 bases). The V gene's germline CDR1 is SGHVS and CDR2 FQNEAQ. CDR3 length equals 13 residues. The V end was cut by 5 bases, the J end by 4 bases, with 9 bases between. CDR3 amino acids: CASSVDRGNTIYF. DNA for the CDR3: TGTGCCAGCAGCGTAGACAGGGGAAACACCATATATTTT.

Regarding this clone: A read error may account for a junction end that differs from germline. The chain joins TRBV9 to TRBJ2-3, with TRBD2 identical over 11 bases. Germline V gene sequence: CDR1 SGDLS, CDR2 YYNGEE. This CDR3 is built from 20 residues. The DNA of the CDR3 is TGTGCCGGCAGCCCGCGCCAAGGGCTAGCGGGAGGCTGGGGCACAGATACGCAGTATTTT. It translates to CAGSPRQGLAGGWGTDTQYF.

V is TRBV5-8 and J is TRBJ1-5; D is unresolved. Germline V gives CDR1 SGHTS, CDR2 YDEGEE. V was cut by 0 bases and J by 9 bases, with 10 bases left in between. The CDR3 length is 13 residues. Here the CDR3 reads CASSLELGVPQHF. CDR3 coding DNA: TGTGCCAGCAGCTTGGAGTTGGGAGTGCCCCAGCATTTT.

The V and J genes are TRBV28 and TRBJ2-1, with 8 bases lining up with TRBD2. The V gene end was trimmed by 6 bases and the J gene end by 10 bases; junction bases not matched to a gene: 14. Germline V gives CDR1 MDHEN, CDR2 SYDVKM. The CDR3 is 15 residues long. CDR3 nucleotide sequence: TGTGCCAGCAGCACCTTAGCGGGGAGCCGCGGGGAGCAGTTCTTC. Translated: CASSTLAGSRGEQFF.

The genes are TRBV25-1 and TRBJ2-1; 8 bases line up with TRBD2. Per the germline V gene, CDR1 is MGHDK and CDR2 is SYGVNS. Trimming removed 1 base from V and 0 bases from J; junction bases left unmatched: 5. CDR3 length equals 17 residues. The CDR3 sequence is CASSESSGGPSYNEQFF. In nucleotides, the CDR3 is TGTGCCAGCAGTGAATCTTCGGGAGGGCCCTCCTACAATGAGCAGTTCTTC. Full variable domain (rest looked up from reference TRBV25-1 and TRBJ2-1): EADIYQTPRYLVIGTGKKITLECSQTMGHDKMYWYQQDPGMELHLIHYSYGVNSTEKGDLSSESTVSRIRTEHFPLTLESARPSHTSQYLCASSESSGGPSYNEQFFGPGTRLTVL.

The gene calls are TRBV3-1 (or the pseudogene TRBV3-2) and TRBJ2-2; 8 nucleotides align to TRBD2. Looked up from germline, CDR1 is LGHDT and CDR2 is YNNKEL (reference sequence). The CDR3 covers 16 residues. J was trimmed by 8 bases and V by 1 base; bases with no gene match: 9. CDR3 region: CASSQVDGRAIGELFF. The CDR3 DNA follows: TGTGCCAGCAGCCAAGTGGACGGGAGGGCAATAGGGGAGCTGTTTTTT.

The gene calls are TRBV5-1 and TRBJ2-1, with TRBD1 as a possible D gene (5 bases). Germline V CDR1 and CDR2: SGHRS, YFSETQ. Trimming stripped 0 bases from V and 4 bases from J, with 17 bases between. The CDR3 is made up of 17 amino acids. In DNA, the CDR3 is TGCGCCAGCAGCTTGGGAGACTTCCAGGGATCATACAATGAGCAGTTCTTC. This translates into CASSLGDFQGSYNEQFF. The whole variable domain, filled in from reference TRBV5-1 and TRBJ2-1, reads KAGVTQTPRYLIKTRGQQVTLSCSPISGHRSVSWYQQTPGQGLQFLFEYFSETQRNKGNFPGRFSGRQFSNSRSEMNVSTLELGDSALYLCASSLGDFQGSYNEQFFGPGTRLTVL.

This clone has a handful of counts. CDR3 loop: CASSLDSSANEQFF. CDR3 DNA: TGCGCCAGCAGCTTGGATTCCAGTGCCAATGAGCAGTTCTTC. The gene calls are TRBV5-1 and TRBJ2-1; D remains ambiguous. The length of the CDR3 is 14 residues. CDR1 SGHRS and CDR2 YFSETQ come from the germline V gene. Trimming left V 0 bases short and J 6 bases short, with 10 bases between.

The chain carries TRBV3-1 (or the pseudogene TRBV3-2) and TRBJ1-1, with a weak D call TRBD1 (6 bases). Looked up from germline, CDR1 is LGHDT and CDR2 is YNNKEL (reference sequence). This CDR3 has 16 amino acids. Trimming shortened V by 4 bases and J by 0 bases, and 15 bases separated the two germline ends. The CDR3 reads CASSLHPGEMNTEAFF. The CDR3 DNA reads as TGTGCCAGCAGCCTACATCCAGGGGAAATGAACACTGAAGCTTTCTTT.

The CDR3 region has the DNA TGCGCCAGCAGCCAAGATTCGGGGGTTTATGTGGAAGCTTTCTTT. Protein product: CASSQDSGVYVEAFF. The chain joins TRBV4-1 to TRBJ1-1, with D possibly TRBD1 on 5 matching bases. CDR1 and CDR2 from the germline V gene are MGHRA and YSYEKL. This CDR3 is 15 amino acids long. V lost 0 bases, J lost 8 bases, and 16 bases lay in between.

The V and J genes are TRBV4-1 and TRBJ2-7, with 14 nucleotides matching TRBD2. Germline V gives CDR1 MGHRA, CDR2 YSYEKL. There are 17 residues in the CDR3. Germline trimming cut 3 bases from V and 2 bases from J; bases unmatched to any gene: 6. CDR3 loop: CASSHRLAGGPAYEQYF. The CDR3 DNA follows: TGCGCCAGCAGCCACCGACTAGCGGGAGGGCCGGCCTACGAGCAGTACTTC.

The genes are TRBV10-3 and TRBJ1-2; no clear D. The CDR3 runs to 14 residues. With 2 bases removed from V and 2 bases from J, the gap between germline ends came to 9 bases. Germline CDR1 and CDR2: ENHRY and SYGVKD. CDR3 in amino acids: CAISEGQVNYGYTF. CDR3 sequence (DNA): TGTGCCATCAGTGAGGGCCAGGTAAACTATGGCTACACCTTC.

This clone was observed a handful of times. V usage is TRBV4-1 and J usage is TRBJ2-3; 11 bases agree with TRBD2. There are 17 residues in the CDR3. V lost 0 bases, J lost 4 bases, and 6 bases stayed unmatched. The V gene's germline CDR1 is MGHRA and CDR2 YSYEKL. The CDR3 spells CASSQEVAGGGPDTQYF. CDR3 bases: TGCGCCAGCAGCCAAGAGGTAGCGGGAGGGGGCCCAGATACGCAGTATTTT.

The chain couples TRBV2 to TRBJ2-1; 10 bases agree with TRBD2. CDR1 and CDR2 from the germline V gene are SNHLY and FYNNEI. The CDR3 is 15 amino acids. With 6 bases clipped from V and 5 bases from J, the junction kept 7 bases outside the gene matches. DNA for the CDR3: TGTGCCAGCAGGGGAGCGGGAGGGCTCGACAATGAGCAGTTCTTC. Protein: CASRGAGGLDNEQFF.

The chain combines TRBV7-9 with TRBJ2-7; D perhaps matches TRBD2 (5 bases). Germline CDR1 SEHNR, CDR2 FQNEAQ (reference sequence). Deletions cut 4 bases from V and 1 base from J, with 17 bases between. The CDR3 runs to 16 residues. CDR3 amino acids: CASSSGVRAFSYEQYF. DNA for the CDR3: TGTGCCAGCAGCTCTGGGGTGCGGGCCTTTTCCTACGAGCAGTACTTC. Drawing the rest from reference TRBV7-9 and TRBJ2-7, the complete variable domain is DTGVSQNPRHKITKRGQNVTFRCDPISEHNRLYWYRQTLGQGPEFLTYFQNEAQLEKSRLLSDRFSAERPKGSFSTLEIQRTEQGDSAMYLCASSSGVRAFSYEQYFGPGTRLTVT.